Each of the 5 T cell receptor beta chains below was sequenced from the same sample in a study of cytomegalovirus exposure and HLA in healthy donors. Both 60 Vbeta primers and 13 Jbeta primers went into the PCR. The repertoire was sequenced with immunoSEQ multiplex PCR; TCRdb's copy has only in-frame clones and lacks some. The sample lists around 100,000 clones; 82% were seen once. The sequenced sample consisted of PBMCs. The receptors shown here come from a woman aged 18-29 years in good health and CMV-seronegative.

CDR3 nucleotide sequence: TGTGCCAGCAGGTACCAGGGGGATCAGCCCCAGCATTTT. It yields the protein CASRYQGDQPQHF. V and J are TRBV6-6 and TRBJ1-5; TRBD1 aligns across 7 bases. CDR1 is MNHNY, CDR2 SVGAGI, per germline (reference sequence). The CDR3 runs to 13 residues. The ends lost 6 bases at V and 5 bases at J; junction bases unmatched: 4.

V and J are TRBV2 and TRBJ1-5; D is unresolved. Germline V gene data show CDR1 as SNHLY and CDR2 as FYNNEI. The CDR3 has 13 amino acids. Trimming stripped 8 bases from V and 0 bases from J, with 8 bases between. The CDR3 here is CASLRDSNQPQHF. As DNA, the CDR3 is TGTGCCAGCCTCCGGGATAGCAATCAGCCCCAGCATTTT.

The table lists this clone with a few counts. V is TRBV28 and J is TRBJ2-2; D remains ambiguous. Germline V gene sequence: CDR1 MDHEN, CDR2 SYDVKM. Trimming took off 3 bases at V and 0 bases at J, with 11 bases between the two ends. The CDR3 is 16 amino acids. The CDR3 reads CASSFLGVPNTGELFF. The CDR3 DNA reads TGTGCCAGCAGTTTTCTTGGAGTACCGAACACCGGGGAGCTGTTTTTT.

V usage is TRBV21-1 and J usage is TRBJ2-6; the table names TRBD2, a call not compared with the DNA. TRBV21-1 is designated a pseudogene. CDR3 size: 20 residues. Here the CDR3 reads CASSKRGGRVGSSGANVLTF. CDR3 coding DNA: TGTGCCAGCAGCAAAAGGGGAGGGCGGGTTGGAAGCTCTGGGGCCAACGTCCTGACTTTC.

The chain carries TRBV5-6 and TRBJ1-4, with TRBD1 matching over 12 bases. V was pared by 3 bases and J by 10 bases, with 7 bases of the junction left unmatched. Germline V CDR1 and CDR2: SGHDT, YYEEEE. The CDR3 sequence is 15 residues long. The CDR3 bases are TGTGCCAGCAGCTCTGGGGGGACAGGGGGCATAAAACTGTTTTTT. Its translation is CASSSGGTGGIKLFF.